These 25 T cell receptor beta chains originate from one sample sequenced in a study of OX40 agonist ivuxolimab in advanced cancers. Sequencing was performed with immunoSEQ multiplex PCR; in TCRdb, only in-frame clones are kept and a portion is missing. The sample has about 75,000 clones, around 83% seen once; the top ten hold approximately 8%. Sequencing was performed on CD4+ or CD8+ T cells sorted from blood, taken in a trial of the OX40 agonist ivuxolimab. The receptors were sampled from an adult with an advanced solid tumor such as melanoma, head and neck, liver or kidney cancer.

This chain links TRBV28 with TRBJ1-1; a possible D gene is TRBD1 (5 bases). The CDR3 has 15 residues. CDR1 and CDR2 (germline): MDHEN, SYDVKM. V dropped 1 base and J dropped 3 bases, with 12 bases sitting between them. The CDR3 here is CASSLSAGLDTEAFF. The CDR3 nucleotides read TGTGCCAGCAGTTTATCCGCAGGGTTGGACACTGAAGCTTTCTTT.

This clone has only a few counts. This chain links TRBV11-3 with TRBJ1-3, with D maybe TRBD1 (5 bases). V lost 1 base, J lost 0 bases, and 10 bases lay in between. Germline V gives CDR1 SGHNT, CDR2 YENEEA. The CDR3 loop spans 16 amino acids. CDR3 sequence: CASSLGAGGSGNTIYF. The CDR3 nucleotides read TGTGCCAGCAGCTTAGGGGCCGGGGGCTCTGGAAACACCATATATTTT.

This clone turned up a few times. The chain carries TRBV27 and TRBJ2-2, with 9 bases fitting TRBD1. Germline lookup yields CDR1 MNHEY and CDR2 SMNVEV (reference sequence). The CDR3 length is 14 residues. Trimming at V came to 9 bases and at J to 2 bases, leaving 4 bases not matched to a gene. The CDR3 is CASWDRANTGELFF. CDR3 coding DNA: TGTGCCAGTTGGGACAGGGCAAACACCGGGGAGCTGTTTTTT.

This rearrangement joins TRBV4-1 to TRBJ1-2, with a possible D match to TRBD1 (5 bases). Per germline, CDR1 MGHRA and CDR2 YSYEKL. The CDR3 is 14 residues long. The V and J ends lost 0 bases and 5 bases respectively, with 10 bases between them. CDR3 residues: CASSQDGRAYGYTF. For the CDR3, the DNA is TGCGCCAGCAGCCAAGACGGCAGGGCATATGGCTACACCTTC.

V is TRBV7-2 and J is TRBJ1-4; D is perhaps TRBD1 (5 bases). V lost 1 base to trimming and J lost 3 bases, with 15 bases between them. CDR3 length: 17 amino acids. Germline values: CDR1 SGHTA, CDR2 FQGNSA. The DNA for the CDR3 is TGTGCCAGCAGCTTAGTCCCTCCGACAGCCGCTAATGAAAAACTGTTTTTT. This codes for CASSLVPPTAANEKLFF.

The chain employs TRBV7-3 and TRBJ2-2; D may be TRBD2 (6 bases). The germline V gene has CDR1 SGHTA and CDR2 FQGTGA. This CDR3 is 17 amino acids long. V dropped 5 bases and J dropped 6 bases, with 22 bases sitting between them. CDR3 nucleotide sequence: TGTGCCAGCAGCACAGCCCGCGGGGTAAATGGACCCGGGGAGCTGTTTTTT. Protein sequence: CASSTARGVNGPGELFF.

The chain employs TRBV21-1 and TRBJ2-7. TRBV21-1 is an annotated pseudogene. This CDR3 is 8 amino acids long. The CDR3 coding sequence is TGTGCCAGCCCCGAGCAGTACTTC. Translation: CASPEQYF.

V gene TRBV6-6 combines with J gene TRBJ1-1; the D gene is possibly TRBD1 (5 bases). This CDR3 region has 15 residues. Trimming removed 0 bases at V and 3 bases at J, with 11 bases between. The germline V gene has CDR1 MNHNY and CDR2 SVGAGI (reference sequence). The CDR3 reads CASSYSILGHTEAFF. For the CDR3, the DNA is TGTGCCAGCAGTTACTCGATTCTGGGGCACACTGAAGCTTTCTTT.

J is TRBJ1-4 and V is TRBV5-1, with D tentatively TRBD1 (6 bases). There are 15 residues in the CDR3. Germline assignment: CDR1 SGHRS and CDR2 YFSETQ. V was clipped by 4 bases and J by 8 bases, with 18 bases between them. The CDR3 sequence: CASSQAGGPGEKLFF. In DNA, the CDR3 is TGCGCCAGCAGCCAAGCCGGGGGCCCAGGAGAAAAACTGTTTTTT.

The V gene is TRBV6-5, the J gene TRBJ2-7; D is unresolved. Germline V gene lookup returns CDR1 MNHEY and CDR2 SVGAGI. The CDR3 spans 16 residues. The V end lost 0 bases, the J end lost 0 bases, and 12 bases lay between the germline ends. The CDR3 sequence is CASSYSIPENSYEQYF. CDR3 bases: TGTGCCAGCAGTTACTCGATCCCAGAGAACTCCTACGAGCAGTACTTC.

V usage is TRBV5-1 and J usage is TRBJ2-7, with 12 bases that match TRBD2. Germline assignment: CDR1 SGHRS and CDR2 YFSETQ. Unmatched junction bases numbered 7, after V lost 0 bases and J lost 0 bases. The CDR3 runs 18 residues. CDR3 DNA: TGCGCCAGCAGCTTGGGCGGCACTAGCGGGAGGTTCTCCTACGAGCAGTACTTC. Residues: CASSLGGTSGRFSYEQYF.

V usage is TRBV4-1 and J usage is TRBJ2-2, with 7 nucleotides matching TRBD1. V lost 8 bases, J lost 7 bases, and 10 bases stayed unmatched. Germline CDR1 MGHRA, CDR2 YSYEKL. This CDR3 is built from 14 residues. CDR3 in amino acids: CASRRQGVFGELFF. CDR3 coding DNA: TGCGCCAGCCGAAGGCAGGGGGTTTTCGGGGAGCTGTTTTTT.

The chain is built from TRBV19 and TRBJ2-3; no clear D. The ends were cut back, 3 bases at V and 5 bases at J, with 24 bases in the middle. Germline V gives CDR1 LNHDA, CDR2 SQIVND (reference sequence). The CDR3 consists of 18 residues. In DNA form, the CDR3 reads TGTGCCAGTAGTATGACGAGGATGAGTCCAGACCACAGAGATACGCAGTATTTT. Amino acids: CASSMTRMSPDHRDTQYF.

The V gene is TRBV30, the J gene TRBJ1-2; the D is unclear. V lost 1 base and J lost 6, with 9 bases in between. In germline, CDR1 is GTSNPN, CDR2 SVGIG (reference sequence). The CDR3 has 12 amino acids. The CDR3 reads CAWSGVRDGYTF. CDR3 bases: TGTGCCTGGAGTGGAGTGAGGGATGGCTACACCTTC.

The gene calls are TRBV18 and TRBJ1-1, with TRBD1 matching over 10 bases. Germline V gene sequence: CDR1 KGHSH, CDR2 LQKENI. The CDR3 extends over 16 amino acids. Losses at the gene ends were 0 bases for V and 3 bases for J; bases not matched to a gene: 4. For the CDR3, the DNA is TGTGCCAGCTCACCACCGGGACAGGGGAGCCACACTGAAGCTTTCTTT. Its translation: CASSPPGQGSHTEAFF.

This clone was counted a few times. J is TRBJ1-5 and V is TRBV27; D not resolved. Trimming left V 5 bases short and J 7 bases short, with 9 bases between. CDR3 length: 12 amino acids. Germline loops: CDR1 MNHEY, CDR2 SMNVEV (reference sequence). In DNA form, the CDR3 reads TGTGCCAGCAGTACCCAGCAGCAGCCCCAGCATTTT. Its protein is CASSTQQQPQHF.

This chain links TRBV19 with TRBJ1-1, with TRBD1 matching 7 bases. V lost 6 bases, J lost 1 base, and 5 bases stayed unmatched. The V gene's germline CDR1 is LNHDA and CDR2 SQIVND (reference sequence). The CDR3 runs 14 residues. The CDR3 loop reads CASRPGQTNTEAFF. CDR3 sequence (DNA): TGTGCCAGTAGACCGGGACAGACGAACACTGAAGCTTTCTTT.

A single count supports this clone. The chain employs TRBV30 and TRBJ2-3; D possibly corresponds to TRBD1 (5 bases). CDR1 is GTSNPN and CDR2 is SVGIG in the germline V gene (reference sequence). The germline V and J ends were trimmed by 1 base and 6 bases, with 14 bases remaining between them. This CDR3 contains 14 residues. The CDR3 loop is CAWSGQHSPDTQYF. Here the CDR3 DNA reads TGTGCCTGGAGTGGACAGCACTCCCCCGATACGCAGTATTTT. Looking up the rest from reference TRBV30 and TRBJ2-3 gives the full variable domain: SQTIHQWPATLVQPVGSPLSLECTVEGTSNPNLYWYRQAAGRGLQLLFYSVGIGQISSEVPQNLSASRPQDRQFILSSKKLLLSDSGFYLCAWSGQHSPDTQYFGPGTRLTVL.

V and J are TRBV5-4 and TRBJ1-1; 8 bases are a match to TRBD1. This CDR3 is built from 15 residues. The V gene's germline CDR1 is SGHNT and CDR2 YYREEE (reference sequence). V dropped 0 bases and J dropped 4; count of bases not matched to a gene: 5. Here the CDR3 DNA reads TGTGCCAGCAGCTTGGTCAGGGGGCGCAGCACTGAAGCTTTCTTT. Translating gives CASSLVRGRSTEAFF.

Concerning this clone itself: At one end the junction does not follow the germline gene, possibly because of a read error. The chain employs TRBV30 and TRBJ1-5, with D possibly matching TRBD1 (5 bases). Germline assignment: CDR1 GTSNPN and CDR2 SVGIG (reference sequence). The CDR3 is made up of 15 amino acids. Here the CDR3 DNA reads TGTGCCCGGAGGGGTCCTCCCTATAGCAATCAGCCCCAGCATTTT. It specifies CARRGPPYSNQPQHF.

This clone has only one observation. The CDR3 is CSARDRKGAFF. The CDR3 nucleotides read TGCAGTGCTAGAGATCGCAAAGGAGCTTTCTTT. The chain recombines TRBV20-1 with TRBJ1-1, with unresolved D. The CDR3 spans 11 residues. Germline V gene data show CDR1 as DFQATT and CDR2 as SNEGSKA (reference sequence). The V gene lost 0 bases and the J gene lost 10 bases, with 9 bases spanning the gap.

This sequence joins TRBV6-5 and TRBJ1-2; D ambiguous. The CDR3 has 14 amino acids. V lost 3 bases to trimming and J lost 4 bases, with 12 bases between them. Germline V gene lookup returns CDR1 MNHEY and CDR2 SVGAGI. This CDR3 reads CASSYNGRVYGYTF. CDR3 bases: TGTGCCAGCAGTTATAATGGCAGAGTCTATGGCTACACCTTC.

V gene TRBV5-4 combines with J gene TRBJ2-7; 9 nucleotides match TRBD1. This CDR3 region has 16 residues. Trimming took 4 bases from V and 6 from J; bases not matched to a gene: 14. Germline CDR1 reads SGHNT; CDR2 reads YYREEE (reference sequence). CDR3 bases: TGTGCCAGCAGCACAAATGGACAGGGGAGACCTAGCGAGCAGTACTTC. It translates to CASSTNGQGRPSEQYF.

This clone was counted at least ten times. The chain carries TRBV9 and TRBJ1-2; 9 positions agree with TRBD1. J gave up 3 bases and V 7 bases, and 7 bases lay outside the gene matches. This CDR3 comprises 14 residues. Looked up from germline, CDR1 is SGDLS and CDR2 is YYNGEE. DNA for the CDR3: TGTGCCAGCGGATTGGGACAGGGCCACTATGGCTACACCTTC. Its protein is CASGLGQGHYGYTF. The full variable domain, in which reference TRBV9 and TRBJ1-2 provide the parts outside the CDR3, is DSGVTQTPKHLITATGQRVTLRCSPRSGDLSVYWYQQSLDQGLQFLIQYYNGEERAKGNILERFSAQQFPDLHSELNLSSLELGDSALYFCASGLGQGHYGYTFGSGTRLTVV.

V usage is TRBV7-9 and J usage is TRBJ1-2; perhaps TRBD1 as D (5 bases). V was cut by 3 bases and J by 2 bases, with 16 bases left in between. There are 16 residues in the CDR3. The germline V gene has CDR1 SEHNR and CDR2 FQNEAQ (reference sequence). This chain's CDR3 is CASSLRVGTMNYGYTF. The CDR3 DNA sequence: TGTGCCAGCAGCTTGCGGGTCGGGACCATGAACTATGGCTACACCTTC.